The rows below give T cell receptor beta chains drawn from one sample of a study of early T cells in non-severe SARS-CoV-2 infection. Each CDR3 protein is one row after TCRdb ran MiXCR on the 5' RACE reads. The table has around 76,000 distinct CDR3 sequences, around 11% seen once; the top ten hold about 4.5%. Sequencing used whole blood. The receptors originated from an adult who was a healthcare worker with PCR-confirmed SARS-CoV-2 infection or an uninfected control (not recorded which). The CDR3 runs from the conserved cysteine through the conserved F or W. D genes are given only for firm matches. The size of a clone is reported for some rows only, either as once, few or many, or as a class for expanded clones.

>-|few|TRBV19|TRBJ1-5
CASSILHSNQPQHF
TGTGCCAGTAGTATATTACACAGCAATCAGCCCCAGCATTTT
>TRBD1|few|TRBV19|TRBJ2-2
CASSPRTGPTGELFF
TGTGCCAGTAGTCCACGGACAGGGCCAACCGGGGAGCTGTTTTTT
>-|-|TRBV29-1|TRBJ2-7
CSVVVLSSYEQYF
TGCAGCGTTGTGGTACTAAGCTCCTACGAGCAGTACTTC
>-|many|TRBV12-3/TRBV12-4|TRBJ2-4
CASSPQLAKNIQYF
TGTGCCAGCAGTCCCCAGCTAGCCAAAAACATTCAGTACTTC
>TRBD1|-|TRBV7-2|TRBJ1-2
CASSPAGQVAGYTF
TGTGCCAGCAGCCCTGCGGGACAGGTAGCCGGCTACACCTTC
>TRBD1|many|TRBV7-9|TRBJ1-5
CASSQWESGQSSNQPQHF
TGTGCCAGCAGCCAATGGGAATCGGGACAGAGTAGCAATCAGCCCCAGCATTTT
>TRBD1|few|TRBV11-2|TRBJ1-2
CASSSQGAWGYTF
TGTGCCAGCAGCTCTCAGGGGGCTTGGGGCTACACCTTC
>TRBD1|few|TRBV5-4|TRBJ2-2
CASRYGQGHTGELFF
TGTGCCAGCAGATACGGACAGGGGCACACCGGGGAGCTGTTTTTT
>-|few|TRBV10-3|TRBJ1-5
CAISEGRGGVWQPQHF
TGTGCCATCAGTGAGGGCAGAGGAGGGGTATGGCAGCCCCAGCATTTT
>-|many|TRBV19|TRBJ1-5
CASGTDRNQPQHF
TGTGCCAGTGGGACCGACCGAAATCAGCCCCAGCATTTT
>TRBD1|many|TRBV10-3|TRBJ1-5
CAISGGTGGDYSNQPQHF
TGTGCCATCAGTGGTGGGACAGGGGGAGACTATAGCAATCAGCCCCAGCATTTT
>-|many|TRBV4-3|TRBJ1-4
CASSQRGPNEKLFF
TGCGCCAGCAGCCAAAGAGGGCCTAATGAAAAACTGTTTTTT
>-|many|TRBV19|TRBJ1-5
CASTQNLLGGNQPQHF
TGTGCCAGTACGCAGAACCTCCTTGGGGGCAATCAGCCCCAGCATTTT
>-|many|TRBV5-1|TRBJ1-1
CASRKEGTEAFF
TGCGCCAGCAGAAAGGAGGGGACTGAAGCTTTCTTT
>-|few|TRBV7-2|TRBJ2-3
CASSLDSSSSAQYF
TGTGCCAGCAGCTTAGATAGCAGTTCTTCTGCGCAGTATTTT
>-|-|TRBV20-1|TRBJ2-5
CSARGDARNQETQYF
TGCAGTGCTAGGGGGGACGCCAGGAACCAAGAGACCCAGTACTTC
>-|-|TRBV7-9|TRBJ1-1
CASSLGGRFSTEAFF
TGTGCCAGCAGCTTAGGGGGGCGCTTTTCTACCGAAGCTTTCTTT
>TRBD1|many|TRBV6-5|TRBJ2-7
CASSYKGQGGYEQYF
TGTGCCAGCAGTTACAAGGGACAGGGAGGCTACGAGCAGTACTTC
>-|many|TRBV12-3/TRBV12-4|TRBJ1-1
CASSSSPEAFF
TGTGCCAGCAGTTCTTCCCCTGAAGCTTTCTTT
>TRBD2|-|TRBV7-9|TRBJ2-3
CASSLNGGAADTQYF
TGTGCCAGCAGCTTGAACGGGGGGGCCGCAGATACGCAGTATTTT
>-|many|TRBV6-5|TRBJ1-6
CASSYGQRNSPLHF
TGTGCCAGCAGTTACGGGCAGCGGAATTCACCCCTCCACTTT
>-|few|TRBV5-1|TRBJ2-2
CASSLALINTGELFF
TGCGCCAGCAGCTTGGCCCTGATCAACACCGGGGAGCTGTTTTTT
>-|-|TRBV12-3/TRBV12-4|TRBJ2-3
CAGDLTRGVTDTQYF
TGTGCCGGAGACCTGACCCGCGGGGTCACAGATACGCAGTATTTT
>-|many|TRBV20-1|TRBJ2-7
CSASPRIEQYF
TGCAGTGCTAGTCCCAGGATCGAGCAGTACTTC
>-|few|TRBV14|TRBJ1-2
CASSREMGPNYGYTF
TGTGCCAGCAGCCGAGAAATGGGACCGAACTATGGCTACACCTTC
>TRBD1|few|TRBV20-1|TRBJ2-7
CSARRDRPSYEQYF
TGCAGTGCTAGACGGGACAGGCCCTCCTACGAGCAGTACTTC